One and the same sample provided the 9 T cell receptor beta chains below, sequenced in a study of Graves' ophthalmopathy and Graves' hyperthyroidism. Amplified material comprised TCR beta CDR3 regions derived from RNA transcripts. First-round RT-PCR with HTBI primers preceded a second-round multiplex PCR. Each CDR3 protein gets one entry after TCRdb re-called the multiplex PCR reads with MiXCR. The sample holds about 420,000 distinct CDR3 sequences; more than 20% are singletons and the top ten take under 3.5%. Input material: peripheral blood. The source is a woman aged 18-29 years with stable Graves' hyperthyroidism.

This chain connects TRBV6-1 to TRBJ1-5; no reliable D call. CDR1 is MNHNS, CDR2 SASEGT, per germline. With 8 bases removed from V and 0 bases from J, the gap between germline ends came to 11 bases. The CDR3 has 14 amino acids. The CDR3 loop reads CASCPDYSNQPQHF. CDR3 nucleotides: TGTGCCAGCTGCCCAGATTATAGCAATCAGCCCCAGCATTTT.

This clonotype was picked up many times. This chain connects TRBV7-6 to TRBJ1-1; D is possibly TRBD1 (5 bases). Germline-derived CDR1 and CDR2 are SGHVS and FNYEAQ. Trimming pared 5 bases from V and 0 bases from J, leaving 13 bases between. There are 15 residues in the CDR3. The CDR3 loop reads CASSPFGGLNTEAFF. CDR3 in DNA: TGTGCCAGCAGCCCTTTCGGGGGGTTGAACACTGAAGCTTTCTTT.

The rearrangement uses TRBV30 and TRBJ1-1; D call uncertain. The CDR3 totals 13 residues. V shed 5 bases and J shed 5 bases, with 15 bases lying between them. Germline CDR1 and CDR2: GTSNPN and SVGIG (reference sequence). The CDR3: CAWSDPPGTEAFF. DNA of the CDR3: TGTGCCTGGTCCGACCCCCCGGGGACTGAAGCTTTCTTT.

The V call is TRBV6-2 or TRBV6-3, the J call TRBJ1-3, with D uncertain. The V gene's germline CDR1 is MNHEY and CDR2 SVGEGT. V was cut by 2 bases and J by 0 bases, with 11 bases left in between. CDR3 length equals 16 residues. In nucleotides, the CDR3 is TGTGCCAGCAGTTACGGACGGTCCCTCTCTGGAAACACCATATATTTT. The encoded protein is CASSYGRSLSGNTIYF.

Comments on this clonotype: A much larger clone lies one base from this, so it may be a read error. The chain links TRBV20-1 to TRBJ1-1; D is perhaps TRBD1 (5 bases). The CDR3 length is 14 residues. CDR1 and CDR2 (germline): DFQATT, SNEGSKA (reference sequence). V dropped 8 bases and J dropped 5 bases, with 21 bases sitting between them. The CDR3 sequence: CSSRPGPSGTEAFF. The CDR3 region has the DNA TGCAGTTCAAGACCGGGACCCTCCGGGACTGAAGCTTTCTTT.

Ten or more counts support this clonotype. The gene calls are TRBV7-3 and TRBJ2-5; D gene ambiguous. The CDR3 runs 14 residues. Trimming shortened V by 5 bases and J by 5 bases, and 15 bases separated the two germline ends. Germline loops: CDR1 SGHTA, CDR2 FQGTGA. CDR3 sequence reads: CASSPGAAKETQYF. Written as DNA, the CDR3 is TGTGCCAGCAGCCCAGGCGCTGCTAAGGAGACCCAGTACTTC.

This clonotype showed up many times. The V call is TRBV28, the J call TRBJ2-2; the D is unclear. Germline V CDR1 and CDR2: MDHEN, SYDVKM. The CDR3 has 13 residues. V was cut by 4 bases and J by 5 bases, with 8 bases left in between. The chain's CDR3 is CASSSPVTGELFF. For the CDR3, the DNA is TGTGCCAGCAGTTCCCCCGTTACCGGGGAGCTGTTTTTT.

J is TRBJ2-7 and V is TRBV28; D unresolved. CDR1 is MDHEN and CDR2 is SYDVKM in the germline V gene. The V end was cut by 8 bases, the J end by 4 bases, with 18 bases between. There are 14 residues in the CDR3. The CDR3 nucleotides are TGTGCCAGCTCGTCCCGGCTAGGAGATTACGAGCAGTACTTC. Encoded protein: CASSSRLGDYEQYF.

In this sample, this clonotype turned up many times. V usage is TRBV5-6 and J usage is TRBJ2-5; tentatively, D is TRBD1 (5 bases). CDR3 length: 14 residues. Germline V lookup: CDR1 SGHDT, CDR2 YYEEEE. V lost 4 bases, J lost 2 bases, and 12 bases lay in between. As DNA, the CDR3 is TGTGCCAGCAGCCCACAGGTGGTACAAGAGACCCAGTACTTC. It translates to CASSPQVVQETQYF.